This TCR beta chain was sequenced in a study of T cell repertoires in cytomegalovirus infection. Study context: Evidence of both CMV infection and a matching HLA type came from public TCR beta signatures.

Comment on this clonotype: As yet, its antigen is unknown.

The CDR3 length is 14 residues. V lost 5 bases and J lost 3; bases outside the gene matches: 2. Via MiXCR, TCRdb re-called the reads, giving one row per CDR3 protein. The table has 400,000 to 600,000 distinct CDR3 sequences, about 42% seen once. Study-wide results and caveats: HLA-C-restricted TCR beta clonotypes specific for CMV led the ex vivo response. Cumulative public TCR beta family frequency identified carriers of CMV plus the relevant HLA.

The sample consisted of cultured PBMCs, taken from culture after CMV antigen stimulation. This TCR was recovered from a human donor in good health (CMV status not recorded). Some clones in this sample may be carry-over from other donors' samples. This chain joins TRBV12-3 or TRBV12-4 and TRBJ2-5; TRBD2 aligns across 11 bases. CDR3 loop: CASSRSGREETQYF. In DNA form, the CDR3 reads TGTGCCAGCAGTCGTAGCGGGAGGGAAGAGACCCAGTACTTC.